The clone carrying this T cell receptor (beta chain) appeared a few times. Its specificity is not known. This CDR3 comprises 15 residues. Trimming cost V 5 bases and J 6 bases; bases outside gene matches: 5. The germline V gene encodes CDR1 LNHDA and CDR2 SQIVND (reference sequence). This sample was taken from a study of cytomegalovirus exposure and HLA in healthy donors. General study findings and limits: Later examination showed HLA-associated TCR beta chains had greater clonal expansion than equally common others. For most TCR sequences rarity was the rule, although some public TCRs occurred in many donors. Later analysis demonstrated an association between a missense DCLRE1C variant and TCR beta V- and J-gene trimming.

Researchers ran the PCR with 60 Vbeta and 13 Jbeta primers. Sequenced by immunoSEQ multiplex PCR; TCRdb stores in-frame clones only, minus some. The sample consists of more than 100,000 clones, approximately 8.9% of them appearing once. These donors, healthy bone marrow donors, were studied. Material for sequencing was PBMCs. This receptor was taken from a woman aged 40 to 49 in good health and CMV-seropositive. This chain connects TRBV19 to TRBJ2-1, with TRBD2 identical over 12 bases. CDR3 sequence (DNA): TGTGCCAGTAGTCGACTAGCGGGGGAGCTCAATGAGCAGTTCTTC. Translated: CASSRLAGELNEQFF.